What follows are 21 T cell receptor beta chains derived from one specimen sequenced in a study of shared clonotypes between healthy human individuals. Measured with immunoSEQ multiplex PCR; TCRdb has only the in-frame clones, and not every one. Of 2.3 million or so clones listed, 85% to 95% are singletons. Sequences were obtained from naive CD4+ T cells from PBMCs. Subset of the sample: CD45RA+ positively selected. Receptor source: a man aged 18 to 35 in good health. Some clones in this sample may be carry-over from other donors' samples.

CDR3 region: CASSKGDREFYGYTF. The DNA for the CDR3 is TGTGCCAGCAGCAAAGGGGACCGCGAGTTCTATGGCTACACCTTC. The gene calls are TRBV21-1 and TRBJ1-2. TRBV21-1 constitutes a pseudogene. The CDR3 sequence is 15 residues long.

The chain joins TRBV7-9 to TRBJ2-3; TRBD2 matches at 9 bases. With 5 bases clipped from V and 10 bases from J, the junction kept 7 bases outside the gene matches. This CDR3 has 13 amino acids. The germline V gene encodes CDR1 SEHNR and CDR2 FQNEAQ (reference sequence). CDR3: CASSEEAGGAQYF. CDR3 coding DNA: TGTGCCAGCAGCGAGGAAGCGGGAGGAGCGCAGTATTTT.

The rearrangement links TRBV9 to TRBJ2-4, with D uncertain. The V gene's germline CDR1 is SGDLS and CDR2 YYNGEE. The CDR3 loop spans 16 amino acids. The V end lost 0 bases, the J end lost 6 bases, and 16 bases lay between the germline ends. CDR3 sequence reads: CASSVGVSLSGNIQYF. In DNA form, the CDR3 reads TGTGCCAGCAGCGTAGGAGTCAGCCTCTCTGGAAACATTCAGTACTTC.

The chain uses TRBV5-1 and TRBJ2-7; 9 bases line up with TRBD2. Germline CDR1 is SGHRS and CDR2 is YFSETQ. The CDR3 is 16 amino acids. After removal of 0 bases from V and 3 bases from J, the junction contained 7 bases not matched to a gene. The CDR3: CASSLAGREGRYEQYF. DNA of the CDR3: TGCGCCAGCAGCTTGGCGGGGCGGGAGGGCCGCTACGAGCAGTACTTC.

Written as DNA, the CDR3 is TGCGCCAGCAGCTTGTCTCTTAGAGGGGAGCTGTTTTTT. Its translation is CASSLSLRGELFF. The chain recombines TRBV5-1 with TRBJ2-2; D ambiguous. CDR1 and CDR2 (germline): SGHRS, YFSETQ. CDR3 size: 13 residues. Trimming shortened V by 1 base and J by 8 bases, and 9 bases separated the two germline ends.

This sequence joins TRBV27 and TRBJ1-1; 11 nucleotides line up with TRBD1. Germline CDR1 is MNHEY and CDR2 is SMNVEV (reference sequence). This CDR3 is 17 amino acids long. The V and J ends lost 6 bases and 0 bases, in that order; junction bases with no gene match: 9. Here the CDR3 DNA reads TGTGCCAGCAGGAACGTCCCGGGACAGGGGGTGAACACTGAAGCTTTCTTT. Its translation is CASRNVPGQGVNTEAFF.

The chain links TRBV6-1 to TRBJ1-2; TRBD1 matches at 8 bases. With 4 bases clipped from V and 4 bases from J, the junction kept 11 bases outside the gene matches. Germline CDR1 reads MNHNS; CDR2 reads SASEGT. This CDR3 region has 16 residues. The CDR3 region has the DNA TGTGCCAGCAGTGGAGGGACAGGCTCCCCACCCTATGGCTACACCTTC. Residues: CASSGGTGSPPYGYTF.

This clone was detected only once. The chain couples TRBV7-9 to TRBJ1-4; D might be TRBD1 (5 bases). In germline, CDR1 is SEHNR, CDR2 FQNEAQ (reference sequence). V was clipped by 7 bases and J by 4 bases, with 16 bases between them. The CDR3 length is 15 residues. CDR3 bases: TGTGCCAGCACCCCAGTCGGGACCTTTAATGAAAAACTGTTTTTT. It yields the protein CASTPVGTFNEKLFF. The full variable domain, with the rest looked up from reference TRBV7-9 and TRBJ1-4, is DTGVSQNPRHKITKRGQNVTFRCDPISEHNRLYWYRQTLGQGPEFLTYFQNEAQLEKSRLLSDRFSAERPKGSFSTLEIQRTEQGDSAMYLCASTPVGTFNEKLFFGSGTQLSVL.

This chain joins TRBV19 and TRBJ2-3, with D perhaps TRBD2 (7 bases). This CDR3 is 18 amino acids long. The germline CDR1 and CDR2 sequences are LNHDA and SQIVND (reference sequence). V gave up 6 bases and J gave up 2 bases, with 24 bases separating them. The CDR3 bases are TGTGCCAGTAGCCCGTTGGAGGGGGGGAACCCTAACACAGATACGCAGTATTTT. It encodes CASSPLEGGNPNTDTQYF.

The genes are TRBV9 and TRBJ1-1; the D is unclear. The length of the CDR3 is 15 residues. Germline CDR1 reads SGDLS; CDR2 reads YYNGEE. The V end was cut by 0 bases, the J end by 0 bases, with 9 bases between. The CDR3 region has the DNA TGTGCCAGCAGCGTAGGAGGAATACTGAACACTGAAGCTTTCTTT. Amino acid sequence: CASSVGGILNTEAFF.

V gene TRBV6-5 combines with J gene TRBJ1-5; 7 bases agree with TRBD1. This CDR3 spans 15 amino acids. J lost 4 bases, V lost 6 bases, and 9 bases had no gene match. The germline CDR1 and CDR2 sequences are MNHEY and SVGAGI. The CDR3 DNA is TGTGCCAGCAGACGACAGGCGACAGGGAATCAGCCCCAGCATTTT. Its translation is CASRRQATGNQPQHF.

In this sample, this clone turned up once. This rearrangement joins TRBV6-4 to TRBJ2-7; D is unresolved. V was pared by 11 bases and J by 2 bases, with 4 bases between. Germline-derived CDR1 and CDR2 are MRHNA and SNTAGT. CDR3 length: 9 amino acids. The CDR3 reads CAGPYEQYF. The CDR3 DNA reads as TGTGCCGGTCCCTACGAGCAGTACTTC.

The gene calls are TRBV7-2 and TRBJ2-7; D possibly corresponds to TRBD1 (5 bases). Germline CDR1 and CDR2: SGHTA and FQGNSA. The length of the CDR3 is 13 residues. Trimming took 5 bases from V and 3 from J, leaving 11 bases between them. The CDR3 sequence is CASSMTDLYEQYF. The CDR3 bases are TGTGCCAGCAGCATGACAGACCTCTACGAGCAGTACTTC.

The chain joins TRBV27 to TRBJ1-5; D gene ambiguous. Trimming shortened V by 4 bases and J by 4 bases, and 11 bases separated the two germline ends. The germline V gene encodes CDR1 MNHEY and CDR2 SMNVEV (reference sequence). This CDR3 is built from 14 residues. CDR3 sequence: CASSSTSPNQPQHF. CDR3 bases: TGTGCCAGCAGTTCAACGAGCCCTAATCAGCCCCAGCATTTT.

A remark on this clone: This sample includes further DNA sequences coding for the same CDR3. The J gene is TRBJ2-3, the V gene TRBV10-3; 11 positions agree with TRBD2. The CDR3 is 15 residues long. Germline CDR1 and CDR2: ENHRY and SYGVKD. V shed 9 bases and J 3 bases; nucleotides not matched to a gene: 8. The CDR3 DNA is TGTGCCATTTCGGGGACTAGCGGCGGGACAGATACGCAGTATTTT. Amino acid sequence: CAISGTSGGTDTQYF.

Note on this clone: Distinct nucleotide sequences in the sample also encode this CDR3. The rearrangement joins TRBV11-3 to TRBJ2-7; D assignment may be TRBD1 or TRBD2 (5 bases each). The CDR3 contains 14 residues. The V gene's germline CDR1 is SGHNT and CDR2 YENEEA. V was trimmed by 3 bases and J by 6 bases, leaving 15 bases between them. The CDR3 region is CASSFSGQVSEQYF. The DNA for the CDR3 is TGTGCCAGCAGCTTTTCGGGGCAGGTCAGCGAGCAGTACTTC.

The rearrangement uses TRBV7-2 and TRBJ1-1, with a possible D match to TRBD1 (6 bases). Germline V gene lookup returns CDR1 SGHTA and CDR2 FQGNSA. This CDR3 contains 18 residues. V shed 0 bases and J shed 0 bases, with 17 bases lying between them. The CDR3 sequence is CASSLAGRGFSVNTEAFF. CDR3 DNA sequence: TGTGCCAGCAGCTTAGCGGGCAGGGGCTTTTCGGTGAACACTGAAGCTTTCTTT.

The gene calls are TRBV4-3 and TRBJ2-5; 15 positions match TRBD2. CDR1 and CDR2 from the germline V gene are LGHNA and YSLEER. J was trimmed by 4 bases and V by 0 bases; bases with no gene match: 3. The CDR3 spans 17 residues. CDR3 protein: CASSQEGLAGGPETQYF. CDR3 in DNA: TGCGCCAGCAGCCAAGAGGGACTAGCGGGAGGCCCAGAGACCCAGTACTTC.

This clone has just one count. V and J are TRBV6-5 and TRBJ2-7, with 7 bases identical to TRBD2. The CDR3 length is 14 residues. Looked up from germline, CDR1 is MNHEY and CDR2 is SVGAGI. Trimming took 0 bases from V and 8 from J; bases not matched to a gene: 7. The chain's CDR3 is CASSYSGGEQKQYF. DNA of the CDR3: TGTGCCAGCAGTTACTCGGGGGGGGAACAGAAGCAGTACTTC.

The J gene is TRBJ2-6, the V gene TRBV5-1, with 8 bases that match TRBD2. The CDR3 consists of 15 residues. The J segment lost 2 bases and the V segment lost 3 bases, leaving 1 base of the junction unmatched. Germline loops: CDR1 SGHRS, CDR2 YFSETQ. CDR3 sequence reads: CASSWREAGANVLTF. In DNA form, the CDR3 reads TGCGCCAGCAGCTGGCGGGAGGCTGGGGCCAACGTCCTGACTTTC.

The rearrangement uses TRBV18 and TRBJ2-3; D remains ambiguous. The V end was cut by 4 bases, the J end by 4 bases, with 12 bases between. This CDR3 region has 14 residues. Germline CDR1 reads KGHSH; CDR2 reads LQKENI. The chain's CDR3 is CASSLNLSPDTQYF. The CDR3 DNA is TGTGCCAGCTCACTCAATTTGTCCCCAGATACGCAGTATTTT. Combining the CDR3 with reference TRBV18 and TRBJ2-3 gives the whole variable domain NAGVMQNPRHLVRRRGQEARLRCSPMKGHSHVYWYRQLPEEGLKFMVYLQKENIIDESGMPKERFSAEFPKEGPSILRIQQVVRGDSAAYFCASSLNLSPDTQYFGPGTRLTVL.